The 2 T cell receptor beta chains presented below share a single source sample, sequenced in a study of breast tumors, draining lymph nodes, adjacent tissues. TCRdb fed the multiplex PCR reads into MiXCR, producing one record per CDR3 protein. The table shows fewer than 25,000 distinct CDR3 sequences, with more than 25% occurring only once. Sequenced sample: breast tumor tissue. Receptors originate from a female donor with breast cancer. Some clones in this sample may be carry-over from other donors' samples.

This clonotype was seen repeatedly, ten times or more. The chain uses TRBV5-1 and TRBJ2-7; 10 bases match TRBD1. The CDR3 covers 14 residues. With 4 bases clipped from V and 6 bases from J, the junction kept 7 bases outside the gene matches. The germline gives CDR1 SGHRS, CDR2 YFSETQ. CDR3: CASSPGTGDIEQYF. The CDR3 DNA is TGCGCCAGCAGCCCAGGGACAGGGGACATCGAGCAGTACTTC. The entire variable domain, with the rest obtained from reference TRBV5-1 and TRBJ2-7, is as follows: KAGVTQTPRYLIKTRGQQVTLSCSPISGHRSVSWYQQTPGQGLQFLFEYFSETQRNKGNFPGRFSGRQFSNSRSEMNVSTLELGDSALYLCASSPGTGDIEQYFGPGTRLTVT.

This clonotype was counted many times. V gene TRBV5-1 combines with J gene TRBJ2-3; TRBD2 matches at 9 bases. The CDR3 sequence is 16 residues long. V dropped 0 bases and J dropped 0; count of bases not matched to a gene: 2. The germline gives CDR1 SGHRS, CDR2 YFSETQ. The CDR3 sequence is CASSLASGTSTDTQYF. CDR3 in DNA: TGCGCCAGCAGCTTGGCTAGCGGGACTAGCACAGATACGCAGTATTTT.